The present entry profiles one T cell receptor (beta chain) with its context. Deletions cut 4 bases from V and 1 base from J, with 8 bases between. Germline lookup yields CDR1 MNHEY and CDR2 SVGAGI. This CDR3 spans 14 amino acids. The entry originates in a study of blood T cell repertoires in COVID-19. Per the study methods: Amplifying reference gene primers gave estimates of nucleated cell counts. Data came from immunoSEQ multiplex PCR; TCRdb stores just in-frame clones and leaves some out. That table furnishes V, J and clone size, whereas the DNA furnished D and trimming. Of under 50,000 clones listed, roughly 87% were seen once; the top ten hold roughly 5.1%.

Sequencing was done on a sample of peripheral blood. This TCR derives from a man between 60 and 75 years old with COVID-19, enrolled during active disease. The gene calls are TRBV6-5 and TRBJ1-5; D call uncertain. DNA for the CDR3: TGTGCCAGCAGTTCCGGCAGGAGCAATCAGCCCCAGCATTTT. Residues: CASSSGRSNQPQHF.